Listed below are T cell receptor beta chains from one sample, sequenced in a study of technical replicates of blood from a few donors. Clones were read by immunoSEQ multiplex PCR, and TCRdb kept only the in-frame ones, dropping some. There are about 66,000 clones in the sample; 88% occur only once, and under 6% lies in the top ten. The specimen was PBMCs. These receptors were collected from a human donor in good health. Some clones in this sample may be carry-over from other donors' samples. The CDR3 runs from the conserved cysteine through the conserved F or W. D genes are given only for firm matches. Some rows mark clone size as missing; the rest say once, few, many or name a class of expanded clone.

CDR3 protein: CASSVRGWVDGPQHF
CDR3 DNA: TGTGCCAGCAGTGTCAGGGGGTGGGTGGATGGGCCCCAGCATTTT
J gene: TRBJ1-5
clone size: NA
D gene: TRBD1
V gene: TRBV2

CDR3 protein: CSAIRVGEAFF
CDR3 DNA: TGCAGTGCTATCCGGGTCGGAGAAGCTTTCTTT
J gene: TRBJ1-1
clone size: few
D gene: NA
V gene: TRBV20-1

CDR3 protein: CASSLNGDTQYF
CDR3 DNA: TGTGCCAGCAGCTTGAACGGGGATACGCAGTATTTT
J gene: TRBJ2-3
clone size: NA
D gene: NA
V gene: TRBV5-8

CDR3 protein: CASSIRAGVETEQFF
CDR3 DNA: TGTGCCAGTAGTATCCGGGCAGGGGTTGAGACTGAGCAGTTCTTC
J gene: TRBJ2-1
clone size: NA
D gene: NA
V gene: TRBV19

CDR3 protein: CASSQGQGIGELFF
CDR3 DNA: TGCGCCAGCAGCCAGGGACAGGGGATCGGGGAGCTGTTTTTT
J gene: TRBJ2-2
clone size: NA
D gene: TRBD1
V gene: TRBV5-1

CDR3 protein: CASSLGQGNYGYTF
CDR3 DNA: TGTGCCAGCAGCTTAGGACAGGGAAACTATGGCTACACCTTC
J gene: TRBJ1-2
clone size: NA
D gene: TRBD1
V gene: TRBV7-2

CDR3 protein: CASSYVVGPMHEAFF
CDR3 DNA: TGTGCCAGCAGTTACGTGGTGGGCCCTATGCATGAAGCTTTCTTT
J gene: TRBJ1-1
clone size: NA
D gene: NA
V gene: TRBV6-6

CDR3 protein: CASTRQGPNYGYTF
CDR3 DNA: TGTGCCAGCACAAGACAGGGACCCAACTATGGCTACACCTTC
J gene: TRBJ1-2
clone size: NA
D gene: TRBD1
V gene: TRBV2

CDR3 protein: CASSRTGEGNQPQHF
CDR3 DNA: TGTGCCAGCAGCAGGACAGGGGAGGGCAATCAGCCCCAGCATTTT
J gene: TRBJ1-5
clone size: NA
D gene: TRBD1
V gene: TRBV5-5

CDR3 protein: CASSRITPAGNEQFF
CDR3 DNA: TGTGCCAGCAGCCGGATTACTCCAGCGGGAAATGAGCAGTTCTTC
J gene: TRBJ2-1
clone size: NA
D gene: TRBD2
V gene: TRBV5-6

CDR3 protein: CASSQDGLAGGLDTQYF
CDR3 DNA: TGCGCCAGCAGCCAAGATGGGTTAGCGGGGGGCTTAGATACGCAGTATTTT
J gene: TRBJ2-3
clone size: NA
D gene: TRBD2
V gene: TRBV4-1

CDR3 protein: CASSLGDGSSYEQYF
CDR3 DNA: TGCGCCAGCAGCTTGGGGGACGGGAGCTCCTACGAGCAGTACTTC
J gene: TRBJ2-7
clone size: NA
D gene: NA
V gene: TRBV5-1

CDR3 protein: CASSLGSGLYNEQFF
CDR3 DNA: TGTGCCAGCAGCCTTGGATCTGGACTCTACAATGAGCAGTTCTTC
J gene: TRBJ2-1
clone size: NA
D gene: NA
V gene: TRBV5-4

CDR3 protein: CASSQKTWGVHEQYF
CDR3 DNA: TGTGCCAGCAGCCAAAAAACCTGGGGCGTCCACGAGCAGTACTTC
J gene: TRBJ2-7
clone size: NA
D gene: NA
V gene: TRBV6-6

CDR3 protein: CASQEAGGYNEQFF
CDR3 DNA: TGTGCCAGTCAGGAAGCGGGGGGTTACAATGAGCAGTTCTTC
J gene: TRBJ2-1
clone size: NA
D gene: TRBD2
V gene: TRBV7-2

CDR3 protein: CASSQDRRGELGEQYF
CDR3 DNA: TGCGCCAGCAGCCAAGATCGCAGGGGGGAGCTCGGCGAGCAGTACTTC
J gene: TRBJ2-7
clone size: NA
D gene: NA
V gene: TRBV4-3

CDR3 protein: CASSLVGATNTEAFF
CDR3 DNA: TGTGCCAGCAGCTTAGTGGGGGCCACGAACACTGAAGCTTTCTTT
J gene: TRBJ1-1
clone size: once
D gene: NA
V gene: TRBV7-2

CDR3 protein: CASSLGRGSGSQETQYF
CDR3 DNA: TGTGCCAGCAGCTTAGGGAGAGGAAGCGGGAGCCAAGAGACCCAGTACTTC
J gene: TRBJ2-5
clone size: NA
D gene: TRBD2
V gene: TRBV7-2

CDR3 protein: CASSPWEGPNTEAFF
CDR3 DNA: TGTGCCAGCAGCCCATGGGAGGGACCGAACACTGAAGCTTTCTTT
J gene: TRBJ1-1
clone size: NA
D gene: NA
V gene: TRBV6-5